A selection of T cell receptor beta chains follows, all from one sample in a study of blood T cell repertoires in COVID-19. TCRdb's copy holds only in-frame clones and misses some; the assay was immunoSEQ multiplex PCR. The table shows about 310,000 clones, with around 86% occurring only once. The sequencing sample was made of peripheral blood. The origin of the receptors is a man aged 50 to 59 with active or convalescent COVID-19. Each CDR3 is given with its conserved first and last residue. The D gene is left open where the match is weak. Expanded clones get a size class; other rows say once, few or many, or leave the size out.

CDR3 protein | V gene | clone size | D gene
CASSLAADSSYEQYF | TRBV5-1 | NA | NA
CASSLQGARQPQHF | TRBV6-6 | NA | TRBD1
CASSPNRGAYNEQFF | TRBV6-4 | NA | TRBD1
CASSPSRQGVSYTF | TRBV5-1 | NA | TRBD1
CASSLQGSNEKLFF | TRBV6-5 | NA | NA
CASSLTAGETQYF | TRBV3-1/TRBV3-2 | NA | NA
CASTQPGVGGYGYTF | TRBV6-5 | NA | NA
CASSISAGSELFF | TRBV19 | few | NA
CASSFEQGFGETQYF | TRBV5-8 | NA | NA
CASRGQNTGELFF | TRBV12-3/TRBV12-4 | NA | NA